The 14 T cell receptor beta chains below all came from one sample that was sequenced in a study of T cell responses to AZD1222 COVID-19 vaccine. Sequenced by immunoSEQ multiplex PCR; TCRdb stores in-frame clones only, minus some. This sample has 100,000 to 150,000 clones, with roughly 90% found just once. The sample here was peripheral blood, taken on day 0 of AZD1222 vaccination. The receptors derive from an adult in good health.

The chain couples TRBV7-2 to TRBJ1-3; 7 bases are a match to TRBD1. Looked up from germline, CDR1 is SGHTA and CDR2 is FQGNSA. V shed 4 bases and J 3 bases; nucleotides not matched to a gene: 3. This CDR3 comprises 14 residues. This CDR3 is CASSSRTGGNTIYF. CDR3 in DNA: TGTGCCAGCAGCTCCCGGACAGGTGGAAACACCATATATTTT.

V usage is TRBV30 and J usage is TRBJ1-1, with D unclear. Trimming left V 2 bases short and J 1 base short, with 8 bases between. Germline loops: CDR1 GTSNPN, CDR2 SVGIG (reference sequence). CDR3 length: 13 amino acids. The CDR3 is CAWSWGPNTEAFF. CDR3 nucleotide sequence: TGTGCCTGGAGTTGGGGTCCGAACACTGAAGCTTTCTTT.

V is TRBV5-5 and J is TRBJ2-5; D is ambiguous. Germline V gene sequence: CDR1 SGHKS, CDR2 YYEKEE (reference sequence). The CDR3 loop spans 14 amino acids. Trimming shortened V by 0 bases and J by 5 bases, and 11 bases separated the two germline ends. DNA for the CDR3: TGTGCCAGCAGCTTGGAACCCCTTGGGGAGACCCAGTACTTC. Residues: CASSLEPLGETQYF.

The rearrangement links TRBV5-1 to TRBJ2-1, with 10 nucleotides matching TRBD1. This CDR3 has 15 amino acids. Germline lookup yields CDR1 SGHRS and CDR2 YFSETQ. Losses at the gene ends were 2 bases for V and 5 bases for J; bases not matched to a gene: 4. The CDR3 DNA follows: TGCGCCAGCAGCTTAGGGACAGGGGAACACAATGAGCAGTTCTTC. Translated: CASSLGTGEHNEQFF.

The chain uses TRBV23-1 and TRBJ1-6; D ambiguous. TRBV23-1 is treated as an ORF (open reading frame) with a function not yet certain. Trimming left V 4 bases short and J 11 bases short, with 9 bases between. The CDR3 has 12 amino acids. CDR3 coding DNA: TGCGCCAGCAGTCCTGGGGAGACACCCCTCCACTTT. Amino acids: CASSPGETPLHF.

In this sample, this clone turned up once. The chain is built from TRBV14 and TRBJ2-7; 7 bases line up with TRBD1. The CDR3 loop spans 16 amino acids. Germline assignment: CDR1 SGHDN and CDR2 FVKESK. Unmatched junction bases numbered 14, after V lost 3 bases and J lost 6 bases. CDR3 coding DNA: TGTGCCAGCAGCCAGTATAGGGACAGAGACACCGGCGAGCAGTACTTC. It specifies CASSQYRDRDTGEQYF.

The chain employs TRBV7-2 and TRBJ2-3, with 7 bases lining up with TRBD2. The length of the CDR3 is 14 residues. Germline-derived CDR1 and CDR2 are SGHTA and FQGNSA. With 6 bases clipped from V and 4 bases from J, the junction kept 7 bases outside the gene matches. In DNA, the CDR3 is TGTGCCAGCAGAGCGGGAAGGGTTGCAGATACGCAGTATTTT. Its protein product is CASRAGRVADTQYF.

The V and J genes are TRBV7-2 and TRBJ2-7; D might be TRBD1 (5 bases). This CDR3 has 14 residues. CDR1 is SGHTA, CDR2 FQGNSA, per germline. V was shortened by 3 bases and J by 1 base, with 10 bases between the two germline ends. This chain's CDR3 is CASSFWQGSYEQYF. The CDR3 DNA is TGTGCCAGCAGCTTCTGGCAGGGTTCCTACGAGCAGTACTTC.

This sequence joins TRBV4-1 and TRBJ2-5, with a tentative D call TRBD1 (6 bases). Germline values: CDR1 MGHRA, CDR2 YSYEKL. CDR3 size: 14 residues. V lost 4 bases and J 0 bases, leaving 9 bases between the germline ends. CDR3 loop: CASSLQGYQETQYF. Written as DNA, the CDR3 is TGCGCCAGCAGCCTCCAGGGGTACCAAGAGACCCAGTACTTC.

The chain combines TRBV19 with TRBJ2-1; D is unresolved. The length of the CDR3 is 12 residues. The germline CDR1 and CDR2 sequences are LNHDA and SQIVND (reference sequence). Trimming shortened V by 0 bases and J by 9 bases, and 6 bases separated the two germline ends. CDR3 bases: TGTGCCAGTAGTATAGATCAGGCTGAGCAGTTCTTC. Translated: CASSIDQAEQFF.

The chain employs TRBV30 and TRBJ2-7, with D uncertain. The CDR3 length is 12 residues. V dropped 1 base and J dropped 4 bases, with 8 bases sitting between them. Germline CDR1 reads GTSNPN; CDR2 reads SVGIG (reference sequence). Written as DNA, the CDR3 is TGTGCCTGGAGTGATAAATCGTACGAGCAGTACTTC. It codes for CAWSDKSYEQYF.

This chain joins TRBV5-1 and TRBJ2-2, with 13 positions matching TRBD2. The J segment lost 5 bases and the V segment lost 6 bases, leaving 7 bases of the junction unmatched. Germline CDR1 and CDR2: SGHRS and YFSETQ. CDR3 length: 16 amino acids. The CDR3 reads CASTTSGLAGTGELFF. In DNA, the CDR3 is TGCGCCAGCACTACCTCGGGACTAGCGGGAACCGGGGAGCTGTTTTTT.

J is TRBJ1-2 and V is TRBV5-5; unclear D gene. V lost 0 bases and J lost 0, with 15 bases in between. Germline V CDR1 and CDR2: SGHKS, YYEKEE (reference sequence). This CDR3 contains 17 residues. The CDR3: CASSLVYIRRANYGYTF. DNA for the CDR3: TGTGCCAGCAGCTTGGTCTACATACGGAGGGCTAACTATGGCTACACCTTC. Combining the CDR3 with reference TRBV5-5 and TRBJ1-2 gives the whole variable domain DAGVTQSPTHLIKTRGQQVTLRCSPISGHKSVSWYQQVLGQGPQFIFQYYEKEERGRGNFPDRFSARQFPNYSSELNVNALLLGDSALYLCASSLVYIRRANYGYTFGSGTRLTVV.

This clone was counted once. V is TRBV30 and J is TRBJ1-1; D is undetermined. CDR3 size: 12 residues. Germline V gene sequence: CDR1 GTSNPN, CDR2 SVGIG (reference sequence). Trimming pared 3 bases from V and 6 bases from J, leaving 11 bases between. CDR3 nucleotides: TGTGCCTGGAGAAGAAGGGAGTCTGAAGCTTTCTTT. It yields the protein CAWRRRESEAFF.